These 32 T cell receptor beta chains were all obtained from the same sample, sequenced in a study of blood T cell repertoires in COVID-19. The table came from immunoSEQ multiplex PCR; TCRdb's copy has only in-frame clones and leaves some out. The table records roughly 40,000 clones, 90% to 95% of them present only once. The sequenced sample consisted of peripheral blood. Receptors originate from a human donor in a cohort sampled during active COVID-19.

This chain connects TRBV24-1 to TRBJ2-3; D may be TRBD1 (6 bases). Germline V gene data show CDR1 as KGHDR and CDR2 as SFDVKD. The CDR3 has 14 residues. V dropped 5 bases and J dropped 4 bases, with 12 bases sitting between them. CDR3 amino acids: CATSAFKGADTQYF. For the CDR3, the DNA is TGTGCCACCAGTGCTTTTAAGGGGGCAGATACGCAGTATTTT.

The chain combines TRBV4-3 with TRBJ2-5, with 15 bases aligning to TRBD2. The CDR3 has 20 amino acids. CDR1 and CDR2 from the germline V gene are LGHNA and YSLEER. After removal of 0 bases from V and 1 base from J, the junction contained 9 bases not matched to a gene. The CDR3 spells CASSQDWRGTSGGFQETQYF. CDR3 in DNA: TGCGCCAGCAGCCAAGATTGGCGCGGGACTAGCGGGGGGTTCCAAGAGACCCAGTACTTC.

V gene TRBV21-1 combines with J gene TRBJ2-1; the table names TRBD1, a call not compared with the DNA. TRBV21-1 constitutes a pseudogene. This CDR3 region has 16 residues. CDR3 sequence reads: CASSTRGASSYNEQFF. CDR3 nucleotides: TGTGCCAGCAGCACCAGGGGTGCGAGCTCCTACAATGAGCAGTTCTTC.

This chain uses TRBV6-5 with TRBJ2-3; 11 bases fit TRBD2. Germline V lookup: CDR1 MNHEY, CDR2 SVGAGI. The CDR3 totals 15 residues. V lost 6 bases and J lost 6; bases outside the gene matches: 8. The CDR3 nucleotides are TGTGCCAGCAGCGTTACTAGCGGGGGCTCGGATACGCAGTATTTT. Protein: CASSVTSGGSDTQYF.

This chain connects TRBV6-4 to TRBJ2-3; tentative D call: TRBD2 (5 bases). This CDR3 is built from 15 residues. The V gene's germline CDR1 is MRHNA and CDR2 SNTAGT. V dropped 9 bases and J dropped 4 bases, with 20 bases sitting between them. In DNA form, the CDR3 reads TGTGCCAGTTCTATGACCAACGCGGGTGCAGATACGCAGTATTTT. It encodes CASSMTNAGADTQYF.

CDR3 DNA: TGCGCCAGCAGCCCCAGGGCCTTTCAAGAGACCCAGTACTTC. It is translated as CASSPRAFQETQYF. The rearrangement joins TRBV5-1 to TRBJ2-5, with a possible D match to TRBD1 (5 bases). Germline V lookup: CDR1 SGHRS, CDR2 YFSETQ. Deletions cut 4 bases from V and 2 bases from J, with 12 bases between. The CDR3 consists of 14 residues. Supplemented by reference TRBV5-1 and TRBJ2-5, the full variable domain reads KAGVTQTPRYLIKTRGQQVTLSCSPISGHRSVSWYQQTPGQGLQFLFEYFSETQRNKGNFPGRFSGRQFSNSRSEMNVSTLELGDSALYLCASSPRAFQETQYFGPGTRLLVL.

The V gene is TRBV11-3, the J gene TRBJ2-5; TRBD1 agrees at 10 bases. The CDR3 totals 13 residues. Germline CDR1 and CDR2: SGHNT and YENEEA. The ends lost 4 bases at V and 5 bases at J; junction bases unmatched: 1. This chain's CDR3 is CASSSGQGETQYF. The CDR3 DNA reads TGTGCCAGCAGCTCGGGACAGGGGGAGACCCAGTACTTC.

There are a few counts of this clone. The CDR3 DNA follows: TGCGCCAGCCTGGGAAACACCATATATTTT. This encodes CASLGNTIYF. V is TRBV4-1 and J is TRBJ1-3; unclear D gene. The CDR3 runs 10 residues. Germline CDR1 MGHRA, CDR2 YSYEKL. V was trimmed by 8 bases and J by 4 bases, leaving 3 bases between them.

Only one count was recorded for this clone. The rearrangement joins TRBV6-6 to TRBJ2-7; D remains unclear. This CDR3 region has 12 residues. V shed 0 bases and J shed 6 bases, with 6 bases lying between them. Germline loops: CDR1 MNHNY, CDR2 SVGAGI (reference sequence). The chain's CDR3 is CASSYSTPEQYF. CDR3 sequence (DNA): TGTGCCAGCAGTTACTCGACTCCCGAGCAGTACTTC.

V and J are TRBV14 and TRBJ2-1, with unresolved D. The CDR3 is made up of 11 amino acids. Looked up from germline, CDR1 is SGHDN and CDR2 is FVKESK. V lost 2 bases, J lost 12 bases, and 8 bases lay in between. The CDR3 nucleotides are TGTGCCAGCAGCCAACAGCGTCTGCAGTTCTTC. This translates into CASSQQRLQFF.

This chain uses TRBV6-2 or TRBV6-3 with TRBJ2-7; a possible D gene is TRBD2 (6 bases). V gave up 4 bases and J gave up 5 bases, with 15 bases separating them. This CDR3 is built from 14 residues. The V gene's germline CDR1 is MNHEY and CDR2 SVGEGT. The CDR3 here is CASSSGGLGNEQYF. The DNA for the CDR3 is TGTGCCAGCAGTTCAGGAGGGCTTGGGAACGAGCAGTACTTC.

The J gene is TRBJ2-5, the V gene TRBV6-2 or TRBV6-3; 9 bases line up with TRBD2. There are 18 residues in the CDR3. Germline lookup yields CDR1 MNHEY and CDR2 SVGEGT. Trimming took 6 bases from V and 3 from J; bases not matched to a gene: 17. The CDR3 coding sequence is TGTGCCAGCAGCTATGAAGGGCGGGGGGGCCTCCCGAAAGAGACCCAGTACTTC. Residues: CASSYEGRGGLPKETQYF.

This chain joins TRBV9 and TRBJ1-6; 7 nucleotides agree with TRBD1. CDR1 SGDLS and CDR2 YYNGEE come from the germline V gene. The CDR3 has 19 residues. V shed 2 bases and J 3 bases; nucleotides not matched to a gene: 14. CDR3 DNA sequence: TGTGCCAGCAGCGTCCCGGGAGGGGGCGGAAAGGACTATAATTCACCCCTCCACTTT. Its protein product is CASSVPGGGGKDYNSPLHF.

The CDR3 sequence: CASSLTDSRAEQYF. CDR3 DNA: TGCGCCAGCAGCCTCACTGACAGCCGCGCCGAGCAGTACTTC. The genes are TRBV4-3 and TRBJ2-7, with D tentatively TRBD1 (5 bases). CDR1 is LGHNA, CDR2 YSLEER, per germline. With 4 bases removed from V and 6 bases from J, the gap between germline ends came to 16 bases. This CDR3 has 14 residues.

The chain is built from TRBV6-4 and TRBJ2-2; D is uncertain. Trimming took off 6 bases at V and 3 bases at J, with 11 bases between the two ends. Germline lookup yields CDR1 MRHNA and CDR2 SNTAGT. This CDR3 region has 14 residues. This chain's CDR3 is CASSPDTYTGELFF. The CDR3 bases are TGTGCCAGCAGCCCTGACACCTACACCGGGGAGCTGTTTTTT.

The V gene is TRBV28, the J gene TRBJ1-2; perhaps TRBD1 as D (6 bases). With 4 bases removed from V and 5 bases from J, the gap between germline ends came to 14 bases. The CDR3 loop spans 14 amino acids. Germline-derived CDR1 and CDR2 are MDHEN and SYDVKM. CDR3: CASSSPRGLYGYTF. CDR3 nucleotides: TGTGCCAGCAGTTCCCCCAGGGGTCTATATGGCTACACCTTC.

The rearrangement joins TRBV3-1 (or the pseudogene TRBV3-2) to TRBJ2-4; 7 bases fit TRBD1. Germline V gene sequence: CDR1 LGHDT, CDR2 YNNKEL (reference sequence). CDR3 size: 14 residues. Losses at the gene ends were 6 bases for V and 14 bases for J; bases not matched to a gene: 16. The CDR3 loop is CASSQDGTAQLEYF. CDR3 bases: TGTGCCAGCAGTCAGGATGGGACAGCCCAGCTTGAGTACTTC.

In DNA form, the CDR3 reads TGTGCCAGCATGACAGGGACCTATGGCTACACCTTC. Translation gives CASMTGTYGYTF. J is TRBJ1-2 and V is TRBV6-5, with 7 bases lining up with TRBD1. The germline V gene has CDR1 MNHEY and CDR2 SVGAGI. CDR3 size: 12 residues. V dropped 7 bases and J dropped 4; count of bases not matched to a gene: 3.

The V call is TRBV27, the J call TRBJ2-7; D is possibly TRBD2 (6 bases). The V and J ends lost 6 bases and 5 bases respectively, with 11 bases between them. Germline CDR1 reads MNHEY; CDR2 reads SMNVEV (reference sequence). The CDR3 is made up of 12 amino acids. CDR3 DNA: TGTGCCAGCAGCCACGGGGGTAACGAGCAGTACTTC. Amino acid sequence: CASSHGGNEQYF.

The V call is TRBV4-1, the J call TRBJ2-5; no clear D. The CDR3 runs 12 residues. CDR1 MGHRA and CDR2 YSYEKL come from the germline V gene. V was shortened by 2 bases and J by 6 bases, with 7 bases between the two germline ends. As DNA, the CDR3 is TGCGCCAGCAGCCAACAAGCTCAGACCCAGTACTTC. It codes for CASSQQAQTQYF.

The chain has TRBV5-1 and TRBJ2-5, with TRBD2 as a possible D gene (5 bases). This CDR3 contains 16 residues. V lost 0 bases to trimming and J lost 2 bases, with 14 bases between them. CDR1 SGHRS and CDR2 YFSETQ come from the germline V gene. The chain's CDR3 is CASSLGGSAGQETQYF. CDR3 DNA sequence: TGCGCCAGCAGCTTGGGTGGTTCGGCGGGTCAAGAGACCCAGTACTTC.

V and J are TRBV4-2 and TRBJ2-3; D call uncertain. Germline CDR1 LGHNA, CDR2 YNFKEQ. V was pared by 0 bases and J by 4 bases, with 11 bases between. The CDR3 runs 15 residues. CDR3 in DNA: TGTGCCAGCAGCCAAGATCCGGAGCTAGCAGATACGCAGTATTTT. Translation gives CASSQDPELADTQYF.

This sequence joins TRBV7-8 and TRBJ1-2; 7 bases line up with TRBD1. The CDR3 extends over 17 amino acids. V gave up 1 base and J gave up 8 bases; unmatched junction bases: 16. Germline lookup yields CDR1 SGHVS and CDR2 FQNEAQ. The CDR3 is CASSLVGRGTFELGYTF. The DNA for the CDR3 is TGTGCCAGCAGCTTAGTGGGCAGGGGGACTTTTGAGCTGGGCTACACCTTC.

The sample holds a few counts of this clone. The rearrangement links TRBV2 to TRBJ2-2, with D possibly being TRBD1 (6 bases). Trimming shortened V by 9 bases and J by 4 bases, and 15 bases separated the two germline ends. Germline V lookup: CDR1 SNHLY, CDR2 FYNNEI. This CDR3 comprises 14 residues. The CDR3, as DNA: TGTGCCAGTCGGACCGGGACACCCACCGGGGAGCTGTTTTTT. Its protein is CASRTGTPTGELFF. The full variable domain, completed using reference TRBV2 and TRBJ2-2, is EPEVTQTPSHQVTQMGQEVILRCVPISNHLYFYWYRQILGQKVEFLVSFYNNEISEKSEIFDDQFSVERPDGSNFTLKIRSTKLEDSAMYFCASRTGTPTGELFFGEGSRLTVL.

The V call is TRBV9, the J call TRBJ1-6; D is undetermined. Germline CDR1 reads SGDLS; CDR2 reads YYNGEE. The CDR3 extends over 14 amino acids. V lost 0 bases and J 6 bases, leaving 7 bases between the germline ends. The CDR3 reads CASSVGESNSPLHF. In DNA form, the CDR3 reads TGTGCCAGCAGCGTAGGGGAGAGTAATTCACCCCTCCACTTT.

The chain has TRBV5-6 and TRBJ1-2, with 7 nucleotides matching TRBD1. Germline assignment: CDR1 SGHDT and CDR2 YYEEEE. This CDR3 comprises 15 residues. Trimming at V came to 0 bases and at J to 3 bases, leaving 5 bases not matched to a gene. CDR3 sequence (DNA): TGTGCCAGCAGCTTGGCTAGAGGGACAGACTATGGCTACACCTTC. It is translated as CASSLARGTDYGYTF.

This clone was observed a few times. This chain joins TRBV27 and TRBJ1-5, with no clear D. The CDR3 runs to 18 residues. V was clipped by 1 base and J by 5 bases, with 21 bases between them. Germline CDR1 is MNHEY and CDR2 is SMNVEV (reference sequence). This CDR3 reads CASSLYSSYPGRHQPQHF. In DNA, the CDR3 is TGTGCCAGCAGTTTATACTCGTCCTATCCCGGGAGACATCAGCCCCAGCATTTT.

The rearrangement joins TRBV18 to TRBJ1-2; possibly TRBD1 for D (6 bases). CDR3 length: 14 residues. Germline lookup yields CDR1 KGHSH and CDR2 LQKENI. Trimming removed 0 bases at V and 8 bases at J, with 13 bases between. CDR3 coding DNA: TGTGCCAGCTCACCACCTTCGTCAGGGGAGGGCTACACCTTC. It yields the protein CASSPPSSGEGYTF.

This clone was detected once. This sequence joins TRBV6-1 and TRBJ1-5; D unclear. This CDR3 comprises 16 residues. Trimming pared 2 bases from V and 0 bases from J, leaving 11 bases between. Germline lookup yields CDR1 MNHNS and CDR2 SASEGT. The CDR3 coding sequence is TGTGCCAGCAGTGAAAGAGGCGAATATAGCAATCAGCCCCAGCATTTT. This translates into CASSERGEYSNQPQHF.

DNA of the CDR3: TGTGCCAGCAGCCAAGATAGTCTGGGGGGATCCCTCCACTTT. Translated, it gives CASSQDSLGGSLHF. The V and J genes are TRBV3-1 (or the pseudogene TRBV3-2) and TRBJ1-6, with D maybe TRBD1 (5 bases). Trimming pared 0 bases from V and 14 bases from J, leaving 14 bases between. The germline CDR1 and CDR2 sequences are LGHDT and YNNKEL (reference sequence). The CDR3 sequence is 14 residues long.

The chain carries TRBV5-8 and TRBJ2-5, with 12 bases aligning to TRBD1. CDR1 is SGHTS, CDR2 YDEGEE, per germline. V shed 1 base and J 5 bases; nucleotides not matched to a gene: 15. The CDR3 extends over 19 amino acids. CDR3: CASSLFKITGTGGGETQYF. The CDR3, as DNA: TGTGCCAGCAGCTTGTTTAAAATCACCGGGACAGGGGGCGGCGAGACCCAGTACTTC.

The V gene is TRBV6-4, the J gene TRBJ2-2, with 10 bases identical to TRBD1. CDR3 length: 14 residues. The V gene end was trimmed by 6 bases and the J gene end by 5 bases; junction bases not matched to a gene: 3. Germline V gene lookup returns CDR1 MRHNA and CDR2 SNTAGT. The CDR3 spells CASSGQGGTGELFF. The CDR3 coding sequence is TGTGCCAGCAGCGGACAGGGGGGGACCGGGGAGCTGTTTTTT.